Each of the 10 T cell receptor beta chains below was sequenced from the same sample in a study of CD8 T cells in Susac syndrome. Reverse transcription used about 0.45 to 1 ug RNA and random hexamers. TCRdb analysed the immunoSEQ multiplex PCR reads with MiXCR anew, one entry per CDR3 protein. Of approximately 170,000 distinct CDR3 sequences listed, roughly 94% are singletons. The sequenced material came from CD4+ T cells from PBMCs. The receptors were gathered from a human donor with multiple sclerosis.

V usage is TRBV27 and J usage is TRBJ2-1; 7 nucleotides match TRBD2. The CDR3 totals 15 residues. V lost 4 bases to trimming and J lost 4 bases; unmatched junction nucleotides: 7. The germline CDR1 and CDR2 sequences are MNHEY and SMNVEV (reference sequence). The CDR3 reads CASSWNSGPYNEQFF. For the CDR3, the DNA is TGTGCCAGCAGTTGGAATAGCGGGCCTTACAATGAGCAGTTCTTC.

This clonotype was seen a single time. The chain joins TRBV10-3 to TRBJ2-7; possible D gene TRBD1, 5 bases. CDR1 is ENHRY and CDR2 is SYGVKD in the germline V gene. The CDR3 extends over 15 amino acids. Trimming removed 6 bases at V and 0 bases at J, with 15 bases between. CDR3 amino acids: CAIRSRQTSSYEQYF. Here the CDR3 DNA reads TGTGCCATCAGATCGAGACAGACAAGCTCCTACGAGCAGTACTTC.

The J gene is TRBJ2-5, the V gene TRBV3-1; tentatively, D is TRBD1 or TRBD2 (6 bases each). CDR1 and CDR2 from the germline V gene are LGHDT and YNNKEL (reference sequence). Trimming took off 4 bases at V and 5 bases at J, with 14 bases between the two ends. CDR3 length: 14 residues. CDR3 in DNA: TGTGCCAGCAGCCTCTCGTGGGGGGCCGAGACCCAGTACTTC. It is translated as CASSLSWGAETQYF.

The CDR3 coding sequence is TGTGCCAGCAGCTCCTTCGAGACCCAGTACTTC. Its protein product is CASSSFETQYF. This chain uses TRBV7-2 with TRBJ2-5, with D unresolved. The germline CDR1 and CDR2 sequences are SGHTA and FQGNSA. V dropped 4 bases and J dropped 5 bases, with 5 bases sitting between them. This CDR3 has 11 residues.

The chain has TRBV7-9 and TRBJ1-1; no clear D gene. Per the germline V gene, CDR1 is SEHNR and CDR2 is FQNEAQ (reference sequence). Trimming cost V 1 base and J 0 bases, with 6 bases left between them. This CDR3 spans 14 amino acids. CDR3 coding DNA: TGTGCCAGCAGCTTAGTGCCCCTGAACACTGAAGCTTTCTTT. It is translated as CASSLVPLNTEAFF.

The V gene is TRBV11-1, the J gene TRBJ2-1, with D tentatively TRBD2 (6 bases). This CDR3 spans 16 amino acids. Trimming shortened V by 1 base and J by 8 bases, and 18 bases separated the two germline ends. Germline V gene lookup returns CDR1 SGHAT and CDR2 FQDESV (reference sequence). CDR3 bases: TGTGCCAGCAGCTTAGAACCGCGGGAAACCCTACATGAGCAGTTCTTC. Translated: CASSLEPRETLHEQFF. The entire variable domain, with the rest obtained from reference TRBV11-1 and TRBJ2-1, is as follows: EAEVAQSPRYKITEKSQAVAFWCDPISGHATLYWYRQILGQGPELLVQFQDESVVDDSQLPKDRFSAERLKGVDSTLKIQPAELGDSAMYLCASSLEPRETLHEQFFGPGTRLTVL.

This rearrangement joins TRBV5-1 to TRBJ1-1; D possibly corresponds to TRBD1 (5 bases). Germline loops: CDR1 SGHRS, CDR2 YFSETQ. V lost 4 bases and J lost 5, with 15 bases in between. The CDR3 consists of 14 residues. DNA for the CDR3: TGCGCCAGCAGCGTGGACGGGGGGAAAACTGAAGCTTTCTTT. Its translation: CASSVDGGKTEAFF.

The chain employs TRBV27 and TRBJ1-1; D ambiguous. The germline gives CDR1 MNHEY, CDR2 SMNVEV (reference sequence). Between the trimmed V and J ends, which lost 2 bases and 3 bases, there was a span of 7 bases. There are 13 residues in the CDR3. Here the CDR3 reads CASSLVRDTEAFF. Here the CDR3 DNA reads TGTGCCAGCAGTTTAGTCCGGGACACTGAAGCTTTCTTT.

The chain employs TRBV28 and TRBJ2-7, with 7 positions matching TRBD1. The CDR3 is 15 residues long. Germline CDR1 and CDR2: MDHEN and SYDVKM. Trimming removed 4 bases from V and 0 bases from J; junction bases left unmatched: 6. The DNA of the CDR3 is TGTGCCAGCAGTTCCCCAACAGGGGCCTCCTACGAGCAGTACTTC. Protein product: CASSSPTGASYEQYF.

This rearrangement joins TRBV5-1 to TRBJ2-3, with 7 bases matching TRBD1. V was clipped by 7 bases and J by 4 bases; unmatched bases: 6. Germline-derived CDR1 and CDR2 are SGHRS and YFSETQ. The length of the CDR3 is 13 residues. The CDR3 nucleotides are TGCGCCAGCGGAGACCAGGGGGCAGATACGCAGTATTTT. Translating gives CASGDQGADTQYF.